The following is a T cell receptor (beta chain) sequence with its context. Antigen: not known. The germline gives CDR1 SGHDT, CDR2 YYEEEE. V lost 0 bases, J lost 2 bases, and 11 bases lay in between. This CDR3 is 15 amino acids long. The entry originates in a study of cytomegalovirus exposure and HLA in healthy donors. General observations from the study: A later analysis reportedly found that, within productive TCRs, an Asian-associated ancestry cluster had fewer N-insertions than the mean observed across the approximately 600 donors. Follow-up analysis found HLA locus-dependent TCR association rates, highest for DRB1 and lowest for HLA-C. Upon later analysis, HLA-associated TCR beta chains proved more clonally expanded than other, equally common chains.

With 60 Vbeta and 13 Jbeta primers, the PCR was carried out. This table comes from immunoSEQ multiplex PCR, and its TCRdb copy is limited to in-frame clones, with some not included. The sample has some 210,000 clones, 78% seen once. Though nominally healthy at sampling, donors likely had unrecorded immune exposures. The chain carries TRBV5-6 and TRBJ2-5; a weak D match, TRBD1 (6 bases). This clonotype was obtained from a male donor in good health and CMV-seronegative. Sequencing used PBMCs. CDR3 sequence reads: CASSLAGHLQETQYF. The CDR3, as DNA: TGTGCCAGCAGCTTGGCGGGACACCTACAAGAGACCCAGTACTTC.